Listed below are T cell receptor beta chains from one sample, sequenced in a study of naive and memory T cell subsets. TCRdb re-analysed the UMI-ligation and nested PCR reads in MiXCR, keeping a single row per CDR3 protein. The data show roughly 40,000 distinct CDR3 sequences, about 14% seen once. The sequenced material came from effector memory CD4+ T cells from blood. These TCRs come from a human donor in good health. The CDR3 runs from the conserved cysteine through the conserved F or W. A D gene is named only where the DNA matches it firmly. Size is stated for part of the rows, as once, few or many counts, or as a class when the clone is expanded.

>.|TRBV6-2/TRBV6-3|TRBJ2-7|14|many
TGTGCCAGCCGACAGGGCGGGAGCTCCTACGAGCAGTACTTC
CASRQGGSSYEQYF
>.|TRBV5-1|TRBJ1-1|14|few
TGCGCCAGCAGCTCAACAGGGTGGGACACTGAAGCTTTCTTT
CASSSTGWDTEAFF
>.|TRBV7-2|TRBJ2-1|15|few
TGTGCCAGCAGCTTAGGGCAGGTATCCTACAATGAGCAGTTCTTC
CASSLGQVSYNEQFF
>.|TRBV2|TRBJ2-1|11|.
TGTGCCAGCAGTGAACGCAATGAGCAGTTCTTC
CASSERNEQFF
>TRBD2|TRBV19|TRBJ2-4|14|many
TGTGCCAGTAGACTAGCGGGAGCAGGAAACATTCAGTACTTC
CASRLAGAGNIQYF
>TRBD1|TRBV14|TRBJ1-2|15|.
TGTGCCAGCAGCCAAACGCAGGGGGCTTTCTATGGCTACACCTTC
CASSQTQGAFYGYTF
>.|TRBV21-1|TRBJ2-5|14|many
TGTGCCAGCACCAGGGGGGGACTCCAAGAGACCCAGTACTTC
CASTRGGLQETQYF
>.|TRBV20-1|TRBJ1-1|12|many
TGCAGTGCGGCCCGGGTGAACACTGAAGCTTTCTTT
CSAARVNTEAFF
>.|TRBV7-8|TRBJ1-5|13|few
TGTGCCAGCAGCCGGACAGTTGGGCAGCCCCAGCATTTT
CASSRTVGQPQHF
>TRBD2|TRBV14|TRBJ2-5|22|.
TGTGCCAGCAGCCAAGTTCTTCGACCCACTAGCGTCGGCTTCTTACCCCAAGAGACCCAGTACTTC
CASSQVLRPTSVGFLPQETQYF
>.|TRBV29-1|TRBJ2-3|18|.
TGCAGCGTCGGGTGGGGGCCCCGAGAAAAACTTAGCACAGATACGCAGTATTTT
CSVGWGPREKLSTDTQYF